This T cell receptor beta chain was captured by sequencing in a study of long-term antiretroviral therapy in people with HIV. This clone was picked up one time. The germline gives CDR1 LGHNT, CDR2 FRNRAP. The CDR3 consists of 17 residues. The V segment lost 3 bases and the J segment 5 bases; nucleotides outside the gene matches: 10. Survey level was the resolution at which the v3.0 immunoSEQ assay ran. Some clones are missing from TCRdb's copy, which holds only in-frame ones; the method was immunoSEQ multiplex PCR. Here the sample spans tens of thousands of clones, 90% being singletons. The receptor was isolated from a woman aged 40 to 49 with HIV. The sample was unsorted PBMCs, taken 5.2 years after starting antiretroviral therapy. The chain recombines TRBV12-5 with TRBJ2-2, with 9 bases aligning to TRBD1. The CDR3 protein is CASGLPWGQGGTGELFF. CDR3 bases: TGTGCTAGTGGTTTACCGTGGGGACAGGGCGGAACCGGGGAGCTGTTTTTT. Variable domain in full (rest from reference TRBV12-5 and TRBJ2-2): DARVTQTPRHKVTEMGQEVTMRCQPILGHNTVFWYRQTMMQGLELLAYFRNRAPLDDSGMPKDRFSAEMPDATLATLKIQPSEPRDSAVYFCASGLPWGQGGTGELFFGEGSRLTVL.